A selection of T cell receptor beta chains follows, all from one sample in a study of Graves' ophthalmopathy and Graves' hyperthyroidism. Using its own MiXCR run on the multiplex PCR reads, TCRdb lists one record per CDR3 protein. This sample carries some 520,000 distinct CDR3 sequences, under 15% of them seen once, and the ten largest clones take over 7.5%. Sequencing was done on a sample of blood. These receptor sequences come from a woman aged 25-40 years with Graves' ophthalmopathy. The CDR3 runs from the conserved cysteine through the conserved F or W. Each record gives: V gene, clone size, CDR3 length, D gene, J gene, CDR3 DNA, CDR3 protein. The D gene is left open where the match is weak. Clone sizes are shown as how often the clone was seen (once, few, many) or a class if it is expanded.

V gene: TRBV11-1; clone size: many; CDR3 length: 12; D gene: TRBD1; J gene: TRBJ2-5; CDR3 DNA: TGTGCCAGCAGCACAGGGGGAGAGACCCAGTACTTC; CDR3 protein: CASSTGGETQYF
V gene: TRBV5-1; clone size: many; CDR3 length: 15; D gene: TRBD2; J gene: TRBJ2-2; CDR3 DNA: TGCGCCAGCAGCTTGTTAGCGGGGGACACCGGGGAGCTGTTTTTT; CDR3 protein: CASSLLAGDTGELFF
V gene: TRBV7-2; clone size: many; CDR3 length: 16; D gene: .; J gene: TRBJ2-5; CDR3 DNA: TGTGCCAGCAGCTCTGCCCCGGACTATTACCAAGAGACCCAGTACTTC; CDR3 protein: CASSSAPDYYQETQYF
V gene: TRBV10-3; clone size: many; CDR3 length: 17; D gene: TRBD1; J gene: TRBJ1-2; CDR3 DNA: TGTGCCATCAGTGAGCTTGGCACAGGGGGTAATTCCTATGGCTACACCTTC; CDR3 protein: CAISELGTGGNSYGYTF
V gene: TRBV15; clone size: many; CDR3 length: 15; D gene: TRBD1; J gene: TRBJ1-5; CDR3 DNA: TGTGCCACCAGCAGGCTACAGGGGGCATATCAGCCCCAGCATTTT; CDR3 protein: CATSRLQGAYQPQHF
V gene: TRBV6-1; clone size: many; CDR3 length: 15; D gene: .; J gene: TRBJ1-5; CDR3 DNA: TGTGCCAGCAGTGACGGGACGTTTAGCAATCAGCCCCAGCATTTT; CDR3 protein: CASSDGTFSNQPQHF
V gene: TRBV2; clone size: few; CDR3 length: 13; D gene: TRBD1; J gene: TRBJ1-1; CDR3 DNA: TGTGCCGGGGGGGACAGGGGGGGAACTGAAGCTTTCTTT; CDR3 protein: CAGGDRGGTEAFF
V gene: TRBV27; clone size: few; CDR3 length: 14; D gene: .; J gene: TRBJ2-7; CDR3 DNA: TGTGCCAGCAGTTTACTGGGACCGGCCTACGAGCAGTACTTC; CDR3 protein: CASSLLGPAYEQYF
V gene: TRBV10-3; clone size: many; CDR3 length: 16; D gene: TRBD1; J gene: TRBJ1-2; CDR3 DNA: TGTGCCATCAGTGAGTCGGAGGGCAGGGGGCATCGTGGCTACACCTTC; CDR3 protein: CAISESEGRGHRGYTF
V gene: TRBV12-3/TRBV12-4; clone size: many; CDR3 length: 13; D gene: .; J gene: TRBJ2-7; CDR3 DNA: TGTGCCAGCAGTTTAAGCCCAGGTAACGAGCAGTACTTC; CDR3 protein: CASSLSPGNEQYF
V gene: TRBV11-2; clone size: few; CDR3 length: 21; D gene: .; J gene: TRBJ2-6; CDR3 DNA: TGTGCCAGCAGCTTAGATGTCCCGACAGGAACCCTAGGGTCTGGGGCCAACGTCCTGACTTTC; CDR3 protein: CASSLDVPTGTLGSGANVLTF
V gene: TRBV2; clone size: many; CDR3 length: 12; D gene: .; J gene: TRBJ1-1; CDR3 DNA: TGTGCCAGCGTGAGGGGCCGGACTGAAGCTTTCTTT; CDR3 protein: CASVRGRTEAFF